This T cell receptor (beta chain) was sequenced for a study of T-cell reconstitution after alpha-beta-depleted transplantation in children (dated by TCRdb to about 2016). For the study in its entirety: The study quantitatively tracked T-cell immune reconstitution after TCRalphabeta/CD19-depleted allogeneic hematopoietic cell transplantation in children using TCR repertoire profiling. Study-wide findings and limitations: In some patients, high TCRbeta diversity at day 60 was attributed to recipient T cells and intrathymic progenitors that had survived conditioning. The frequencies of hyperexpanded clones fell over the following months, and after one year, T-cell counts and TCRbeta diversity were mostly attributed to newly produced T cells. The apparently early recovery of alphabetaT-cell counts about two months after transplant reportedly depended on only several hundred rapidly expanded clones that came from non-depleted graft cells.

The treatment or condition label, as the study defines it: allogeneic hematopoietic cell transplantation with graft depleted of TCRalphabeta T cells and CD19 B cells. Transplant recipients were children who received TCRalphabeta/CD19-depleted allogeneic hematopoietic cell grafts. Receptor libraries were prepared by PCR. The instrument was an Illumina HiSeq 2500. Molecular barcoding was employed in the preparation of TCR libraries, with unique molecular identifiers being used to normalize TCRbeta repertoire quantification. TCRdb passed the public sequencing reads through fastp at Q25 and MiXCR, retaining productive beta sequences. Rows with one shared CDR3 protein collapse into an entry with the most common genes and DNA. The sample profile shows 440,000 or so distinct CDR3 sequences; approximately 41% of them were found once. The ten largest clones represent around a quarter of the sample. The germline V gene (reference sequence) provides CDR1 DFQATT and CDR2 SNEGSKA. V trim: 3 bases; J trim: 3 bases; unmatched bases: 4. Including cysteine and phenylalanine, the CDR3 has 13 amino acids. The DNA shown is the 39-base CDR3, in frame from base 1.

This clonotype was counted between two and nine times. Its antigen remains unidentified. No quality values exist for individual bases; no much larger clone is one base distant. The V gene is TRBV20-1 and the J gene is TRBJ1-1, with 7 central nucleotides matching TRBD1. The sequencing used PBMCs, collected before TCRalphabeta/CD19-depleted stem cell transplant. The TCR comes from a girl aged 2-10 years with aplastic anemia, due to receive a stem cell transplant. CDR3 reads: CSASRDSYTEAFF. The DNA sequence is as follows: TGCAGTGCTAGCCGGGACAGTTACACTGAAGCTTTCTTT.